Each of the 20 T cell receptor beta chains below was sequenced from the same sample in a study of prognosis after radiotherapy for stage I lung cancer. Researchers used two-round multiplex PCR to amplify TCR beta CDR3 starting from genomic DNA. Amplification during the initial PCR round employed primers specific to each TRBV and TRBJ gene. Using its own MiXCR run on the multiplex PCR reads, TCRdb lists one record per CDR3 protein. The profile shows around 30,000 distinct CDR3 sequences, 32% of them singletons. Sequencing was performed on PBMCs, taken before or after stereotactic body radiation therapy (not recorded which). The receptors come from a donor aged 50 or older with non-small cell lung cancer.

Many counts were recorded for this clonotype. V and J are TRBV3-1 and TRBJ2-5, with TRBD2 as a possible D gene (6 bases). Trimming cost V 9 bases and J 2 bases, with 13 bases left between them. Germline loops: CDR1 LGHDT, CDR2 YNNKEL (reference sequence). The CDR3 is 13 amino acids. CDR3 nucleotide sequence: TGTGCCAGTAGTTCCCGGGGGCAAGAGACCCAGTACTTC. The encoded protein is CASSSRGQETQYF.

In the case of this clonotype: Without the conserved terminal phenylalanine or tryptophan, this CDR3 likely stems from a read error. J is TRBJ2-3 and V is TRBV6-2 or TRBV6-3, with 9 nucleotides matching TRBD2. Germline V gives CDR1 MNHEY, CDR2 SVGEGT. The CDR3 totals 16 residues. V was clipped by 6 bases and J by 0 bases; unmatched bases: 7. This chain's CDR3 is CASRLGGRASTDTQYL. The CDR3, as DNA: TGTGCCAGCAGGCTGGGCGGGAGGGCTAGCACAGATACGCAGTATCTT.

Many counts were recorded for this clonotype. CDR3 sequence reads: CAWSLGEGQPQHF. The CDR3, as DNA: TGTGCCTGGAGTTTGGGGGAGGGTCAGCCCCAGCATTTT. This chain links TRBV30 with TRBJ1-5, with a possible D match to TRBD1 (5 bases). The V gene's germline CDR1 is GTSNPN and CDR2 SVGIG (reference sequence). Trimming cost V 2 bases and J 6 bases, with 11 bases left between them. This CDR3 spans 13 amino acids.

This clonotype occurred many times. This chain links TRBV30 with TRBJ2-7, with 7 bases aligning to TRBD1. This CDR3 is built from 14 residues. Germline V gene data show CDR1 as GTSNPN and CDR2 as SVGIG (reference sequence). The V and J ends lost 4 bases and 2 bases, in that order; junction bases with no gene match: 8. CDR3 nucleotides: TGTGCCTGGAATCCGACAGGGCTTACCTACGAGCAGTACTTC. Encoded protein: CAWNPTGLTYEQYF.

In its sample, this clonotype was seen many times. This chain connects TRBV3-1 to TRBJ2-1; unclear D gene. Germline V gene lookup returns CDR1 LGHDT and CDR2 YNNKEL (reference sequence). The CDR3 covers 15 residues. The V end was cut by 4 bases, the J end by 7 bases, with 17 bases between. The CDR3 loop is CASSLVLGLRNEQFF. The CDR3 DNA sequence: TGTGCCAGCAGCCTTGTCCTCGGCCTTAGAAATGAGCAGTTCTTC.

Regarding this clonotype: A much larger clone differs by one base, so this may be a read error. This chain uses TRBV7-8 with TRBJ1-1, with a possible D match to TRBD1 (6 bases). CDR1 is SGHVS, CDR2 FQNEAQ, per germline. With 7 bases removed from V and 5 bases from J, the gap between germline ends came to 17 bases. This CDR3 spans 14 amino acids. CDR3 DNA: TGTGCCAGCATCCCTATGGGTAGGGGGACTGAAGCTTTCTTT. Amino acids: CASIPMGRGTEAFF.

In its sample, this clonotype was seen a few times. The chain is built from TRBV12-3 or TRBV12-4 and TRBJ1-3, with no clear D. The CDR3 covers 14 residues. V was pared by 5 bases and J by 6 bases, with 14 bases between. CDR3 amino acids: CASSRTAVTNTIYF. CDR3 nucleotide sequence: TGTGCCAGCAGTCGAACCGCCGTAACAAACACCATATATTTT.

This clonotype was observed at least ten times. CDR3 residues: CASSPGQGNFGELFF. The CDR3 DNA reads as TGCGCCAGCAGCCCCGGACAGGGGAACTTCGGGGAGCTGTTTTTT. The chain couples TRBV4-1 to TRBJ2-2, with 9 bases identical to TRBD1. Germline V lookup: CDR1 MGHRA, CDR2 YSYEKL. After removal of 4 bases from V and 7 bases from J, the junction contained 7 bases not matched to a gene. The CDR3 extends over 15 amino acids.

DNA of the CDR3: TGCAGTGCCCCAGACAGGCGACCCTCTGGAAACACCATATATTTT. Its translation is CSAPDRRPSGNTIYF. This rearrangement joins TRBV20-1 to TRBJ1-3; D perhaps matches TRBD1 (6 bases). The CDR3 contains 15 residues. Per the germline V gene, CDR1 is DFQATT and CDR2 is SNEGSKA (reference sequence). V lost 6 bases and J lost 0, with 15 bases in between.

The chain carries TRBV14 and TRBJ1-4; 9 bases are a match to TRBD1. CDR3 length equals 13 residues. Germline V lookup: CDR1 SGHDN, CDR2 FVKESK. V gave up 4 bases and J gave up 7 bases; unmatched junction bases: 1. CDR3 nucleotides: TGTGCCAGCAGCCGGGGACAGGGTGAAAAACTGTTTTTT. Residues: CASSRGQGEKLFF.

This clonotype was counted only a few times. The chain uses TRBV7-2 and TRBJ2-5, with a weak D call TRBD1 (6 bases). V lost 1 base to trimming and J lost 7 bases, with 16 bases between them. The CDR3 sequence is 15 residues long. Looked up from germline, CDR1 is SGHTA and CDR2 is FQGNSA. The CDR3 sequence: CASSLDWGPRRTQYF. The CDR3 coding sequence is TGTGCCAGCAGCTTAGATTGGGGGCCCCGGAGGACCCAGTACTTC.

This clonotype was recorded at least ten times. J is TRBJ2-1 and V is TRBV12-3 or TRBV12-4, with 9 bases aligning to TRBD1. This CDR3 is built from 15 residues. J was trimmed by 6 bases and V by 3 bases; bases with no gene match: 6. The CDR3 loop is CASSFRTGVVNEQFF. The CDR3 nucleotides are TGTGCCAGCAGTTTTCGGACAGGGGTAGTCAATGAGCAGTTCTTC.

The chain employs TRBV7-9 and TRBJ2-5; D remains unclear. The germline V gene has CDR1 SEHNR and CDR2 FQNEAQ (reference sequence). Trimming pared 0 bases from V and 5 bases from J, leaving 22 bases between. The CDR3 contains 18 residues. The CDR3 loop reads CASSLAETGTPGWETQYF. The CDR3, as DNA: TGTGCCAGCAGCTTAGCGGAAACCGGTACCCCTGGTTGGGAGACCCAGTACTTC.

This clonotype was detected a few times. A much larger clone is a single base away; this may be a read error. The genes are TRBV7-3 and TRBJ2-1; 9 nucleotides line up with TRBD2. V lost 5 bases and J lost 11; bases outside the gene matches: 10. Germline loops: CDR1 SGHTA, CDR2 FQGTGA. The CDR3 runs to 14 residues. The CDR3 nucleotides are TGTGCCAGCAGCAGCCCGGGACTAGCTAATAAGCAGTTCTTC. Its translation is CASSSPGLANKQFF.

This clonotype was seen at least ten times. The chain employs TRBV20-1 and TRBJ2-3; TRBD2 matches at 9 bases. CDR3 length: 17 residues. Germline V gives CDR1 DFQATT, CDR2 SNEGSKA (reference sequence). V shed 3 bases and J 5 bases; nucleotides not matched to a gene: 15. The CDR3 DNA reads TGCAGTGCTAGTAGCGGGAGAGGGGGCAGGTTGGGAGATACGCAGTATTTT. As protein: CSASSGRGGRLGDTQYF.

This rearrangement joins TRBV28 to TRBJ2-4, with D maybe TRBD2 (6 bases). V was shortened by 4 bases and J by 1 base, with 8 bases between the two germline ends. CDR3 length equals 14 residues. Germline CDR1 MDHEN, CDR2 SYDVKM. The CDR3 DNA reads TGTGCCAGCAGTTCGGAGGGGGCCAAAAACATTCAGTACTTC. Amino acids: CASSSEGAKNIQYF. The full variable domain, with the rest looked up from reference TRBV28 and TRBJ2-4, is DVKVTQSSRYLVKRTGEKVFLECVQDMDHENMFWYRQDPGLGLRLIYFSYDVKMKEKGDIPEGYSVSREKKERFSLILESASTNQTSMYLCASSSEGAKNIQYFGAGTRLSVL.

This clonotype was counted at least ten times. The V and J genes are TRBV29-1 and TRBJ1-1, with D uncertain. The V and J ends lost 2 bases and 5 bases respectively, with 12 bases between them. There are 13 residues in the CDR3. CDR1 SQVTM and CDR2 ANQGSEA come from the germline V gene. The CDR3 loop reads CSVETQYDTEAFF. CDR3 nucleotides: TGCAGCGTTGAAACGCAGTACGATACTGAAGCTTTCTTT.

The V and J genes are TRBV3-1 and TRBJ1-5; the D gene is possibly TRBD1 (6 bases). The CDR3 contains 14 residues. Germline V gene lookup returns CDR1 LGHDT and CDR2 YNNKEL (reference sequence). Trimming removed 1 base from V and 5 bases from J, with 9 bases in between. CDR3 in amino acids: CASSQGRGDQPQHF. CDR3 nucleotide sequence: TGTGCCAGCAGCCAAGGGAGGGGGGATCAGCCCCAGCATTTT.

This clonotype was seen at least ten times. The V gene is TRBV2, the J gene TRBJ1-3, with TRBD1 matching 7 bases. The CDR3 extends over 13 amino acids. After removal of 5 bases from V and 4 bases from J, the junction contained 2 bases not matched to a gene. Germline assignment: CDR1 SNHLY and CDR2 FYNNEI. The DNA for the CDR3 is TGTGCCAGCAGTCGGGACAGCGGAAACACCATATATTTT. Encoded protein: CASSRDSGNTIYF.

About this clonotype itself: A much larger clone sits a single nucleotide away, making a read error possible. The chain couples TRBV19 to TRBJ2-5; D not certain. CDR3 length: 15 residues. CDR1 LNHDA and CDR2 SQIVND come from the germline V gene (reference sequence). The ends were cut back, 4 bases at V and 5 bases at J, with 17 bases in the middle. CDR3 sequence reads: CASSTDVDPRETQYF. CDR3 DNA sequence: TGTGCCAGTAGTACAGACGTGGACCCGAGGGAGACCCAGTACTTC.